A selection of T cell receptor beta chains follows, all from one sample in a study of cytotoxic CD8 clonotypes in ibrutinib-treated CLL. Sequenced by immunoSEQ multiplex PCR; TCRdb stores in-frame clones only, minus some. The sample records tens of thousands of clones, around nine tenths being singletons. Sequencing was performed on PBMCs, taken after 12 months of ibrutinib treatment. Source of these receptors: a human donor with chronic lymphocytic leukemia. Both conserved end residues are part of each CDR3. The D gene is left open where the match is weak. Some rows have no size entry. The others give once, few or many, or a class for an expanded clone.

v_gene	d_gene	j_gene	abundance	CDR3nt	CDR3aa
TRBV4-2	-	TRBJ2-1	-	TGTGCCAGCAGCCAAGAGGCTATTAGCGGACTCTCGTGGGAGCAGTTCTTC	CASSQEAISGLSWEQFF
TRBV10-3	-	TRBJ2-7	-	TGTGCCATCAGTAGCCCCTCCTACGAGCAGTACTTC	CAISSPSYEQYF
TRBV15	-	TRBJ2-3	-	TGTGCCACCAGCTCGAGAAGGACGGATAGCACAGATACGCAGTATTTT	CATSSRRTDSTDTQYF
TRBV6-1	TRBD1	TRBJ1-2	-	TGTGCCAGCAGTGAATATGCGGGACAGGGGGACTATGGCTACACCTTC	CASSEYAGQGDYGYTF
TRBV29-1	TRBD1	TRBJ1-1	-	TGCAGCGTCACGACAGGGAGTAAAGACACTGAAGCTTTCTTT	CSVTTGSKDTEAFF
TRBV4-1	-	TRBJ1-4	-	TGCGCCAGCAGCCACACAGGCTCCAATGAAAAACTGTTTTTT	CASSHTGSNEKLFF
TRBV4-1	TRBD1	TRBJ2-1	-	TGCGCCAGCTTACCATCTGGGACAGGGGGCAAAGTCGGCGAGCAGTTCTTC	CASLPSGTGGKVGEQFF
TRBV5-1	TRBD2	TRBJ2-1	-	TGCGCCAGCAGCACAGGACTAGCGGGCGGACGGTTTTATAATGAGCAGTTCTTC	CASSTGLAGGRFYNEQFF
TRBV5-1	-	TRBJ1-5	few	TGCGCCAGCAGCTTGGACGGGCAAGGCAATCAGCCCCAGCATTTT	CASSLDGQGNQPQHF
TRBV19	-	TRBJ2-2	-	TGTGCCAGTAGTATAGAGGGTACACACACCGGGGAGCTGTTTTTT	CASSIEGTHTGELFF
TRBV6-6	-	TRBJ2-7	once	TGTGCCAGCAGGCTCGGCGGCCCCTCCTACGAGCAGTACTTC	CASRLGGPSYEQYF
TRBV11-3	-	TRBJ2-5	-	TGTGCCAGCAGCTTAATAGGAAAGGGGGAGGTCGCACAAGAGACCCAGTACTTC	CASSLIGKGEVAQETQYF
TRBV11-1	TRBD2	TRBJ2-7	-	TGTGCCAGCACCCGTAGCGGGGGCTTTGGGGAGCAGTACTTC	CASTRSGGFGEQYF